The clone carrying this T cell receptor beta chain was seen only a few times. Some clones are missing from TCRdb's copy, which holds only in-frame ones; the method was immunoSEQ multiplex PCR. This sample has about 81,000 clones, with over 75% found just once. The data derive from a study of technical replicates of blood from several donors. Sequencing was done on a sample of PBMCs. This TCR derives from a human donor in good health. Some clones in this sample may be carry-over from other donors' samples.

The CDR3 DNA follows: TGCGCCAGCAGCCAAACAACCTCGGACAGGGGGGATGGCTACACCTTC. As protein: CASSQTTSDRGDGYTF. The genes are TRBV4-1 and TRBJ1-2, with 10 bases aligning to TRBD1. Germline V gene data show CDR1 as MGHRA and CDR2 as YSYEKL. The ends lost 2 bases at V and 6 bases at J; junction bases unmatched: 9. The CDR3 loop spans 16 amino acids.